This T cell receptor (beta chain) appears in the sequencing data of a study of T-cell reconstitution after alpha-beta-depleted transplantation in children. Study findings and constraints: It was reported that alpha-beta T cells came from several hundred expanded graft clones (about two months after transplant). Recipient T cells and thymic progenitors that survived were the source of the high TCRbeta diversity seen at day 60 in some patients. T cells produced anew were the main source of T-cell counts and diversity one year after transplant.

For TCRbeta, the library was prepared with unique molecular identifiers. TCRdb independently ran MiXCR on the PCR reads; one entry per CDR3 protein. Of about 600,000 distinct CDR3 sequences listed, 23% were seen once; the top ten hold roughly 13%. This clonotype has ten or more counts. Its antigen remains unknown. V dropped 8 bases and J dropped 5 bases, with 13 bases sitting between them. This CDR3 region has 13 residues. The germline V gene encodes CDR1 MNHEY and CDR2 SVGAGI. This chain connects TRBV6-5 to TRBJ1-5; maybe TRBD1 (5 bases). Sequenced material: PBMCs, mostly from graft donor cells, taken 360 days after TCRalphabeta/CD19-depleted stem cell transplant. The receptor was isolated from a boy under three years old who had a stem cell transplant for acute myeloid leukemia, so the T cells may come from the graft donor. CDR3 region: CASGSVGDQPQHF. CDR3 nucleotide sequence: TGTGCCAGCGGCTCGGTGGGGGATCAGCCCCAGCATTTT.